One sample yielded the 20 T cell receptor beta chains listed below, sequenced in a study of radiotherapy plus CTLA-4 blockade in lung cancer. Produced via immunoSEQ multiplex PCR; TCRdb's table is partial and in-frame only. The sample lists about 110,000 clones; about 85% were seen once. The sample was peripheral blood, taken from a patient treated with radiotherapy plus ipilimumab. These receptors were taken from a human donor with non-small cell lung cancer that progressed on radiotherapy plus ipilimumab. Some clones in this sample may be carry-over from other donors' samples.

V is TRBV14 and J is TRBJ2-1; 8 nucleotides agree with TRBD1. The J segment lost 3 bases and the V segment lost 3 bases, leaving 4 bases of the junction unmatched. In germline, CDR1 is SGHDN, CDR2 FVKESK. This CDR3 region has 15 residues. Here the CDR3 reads CASSHRQGSYNEQFF. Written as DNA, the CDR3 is TGTGCCAGCAGCCACCGACAGGGGAGCTACAATGAGCAGTTCTTC.

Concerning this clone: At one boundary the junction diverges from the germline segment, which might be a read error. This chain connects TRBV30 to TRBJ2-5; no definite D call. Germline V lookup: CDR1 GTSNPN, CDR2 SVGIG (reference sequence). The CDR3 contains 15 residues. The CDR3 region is CARSPTGVIQETQYF. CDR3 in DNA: TGTGCCCGGAGCCCGACTGGCGTGATACAAGAGACCCAGTACTTC.

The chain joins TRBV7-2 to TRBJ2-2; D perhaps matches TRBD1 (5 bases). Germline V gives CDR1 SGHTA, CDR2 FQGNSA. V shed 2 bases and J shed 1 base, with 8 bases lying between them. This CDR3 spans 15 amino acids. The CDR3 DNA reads TGTGCCAGCAGCTTATTAGGACAGAACACCGGGGAGCTGTTTTTT. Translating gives CASSLLGQNTGELFF.

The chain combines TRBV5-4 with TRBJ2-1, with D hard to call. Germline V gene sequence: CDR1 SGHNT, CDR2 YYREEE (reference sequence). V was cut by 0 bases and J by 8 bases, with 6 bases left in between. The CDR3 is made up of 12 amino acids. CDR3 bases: TGTGCCAGCAGCTTGGGTTGGGATGAGCAGTTCTTC. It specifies CASSLGWDEQFF.

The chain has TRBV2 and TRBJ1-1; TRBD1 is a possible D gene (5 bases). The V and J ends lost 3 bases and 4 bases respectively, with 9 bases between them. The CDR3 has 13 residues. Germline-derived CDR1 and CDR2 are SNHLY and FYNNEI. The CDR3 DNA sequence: TGTGCCAGCAGTGACAGGGTGCGCACTGAAGCTTTCTTT. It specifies CASSDRVRTEAFF.

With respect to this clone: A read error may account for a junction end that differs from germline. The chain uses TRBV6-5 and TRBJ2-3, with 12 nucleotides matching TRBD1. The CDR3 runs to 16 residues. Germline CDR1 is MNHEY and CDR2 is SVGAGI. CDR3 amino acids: CASSYSGQGAPDTQCF. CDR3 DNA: TGTGCCAGCAGTTACTCGGGACAGGGGGCTCCAGATACGCAGTGTTTT.

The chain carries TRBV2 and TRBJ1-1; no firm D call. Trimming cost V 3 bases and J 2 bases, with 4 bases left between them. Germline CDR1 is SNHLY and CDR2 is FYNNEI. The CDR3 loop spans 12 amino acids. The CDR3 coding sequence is TGTGCCAGCAGTGACCCCAACACTGAAGCTTTCTTT. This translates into CASSDPNTEAFF.

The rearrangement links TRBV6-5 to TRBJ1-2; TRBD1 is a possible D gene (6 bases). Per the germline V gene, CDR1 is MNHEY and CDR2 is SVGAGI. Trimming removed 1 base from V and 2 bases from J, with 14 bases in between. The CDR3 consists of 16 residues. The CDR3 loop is CASSYFNRAINYGYTF. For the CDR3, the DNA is TGTGCCAGCAGTTACTTCAACAGGGCAATAAACTATGGCTACACCTTC.

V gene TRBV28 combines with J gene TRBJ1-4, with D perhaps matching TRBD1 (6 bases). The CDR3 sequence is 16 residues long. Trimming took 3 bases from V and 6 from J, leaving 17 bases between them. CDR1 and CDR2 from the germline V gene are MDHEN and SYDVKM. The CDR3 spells CASSFPTGLGDEKLFF. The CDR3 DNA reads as TGTGCCAGCAGTTTCCCGACAGGTTTGGGAGATGAAAAACTGTTTTTT. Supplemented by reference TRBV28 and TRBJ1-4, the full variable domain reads DVKVTQSSRYLVKRTGEKVFLECVQDMDHENMFWYRQDPGLGLRLIYFSYDVKMKEKGDIPEGYSVSREKKERFSLILESASTNQTSMYLCASSFPTGLGDEKLFFGSGTQLSVL.

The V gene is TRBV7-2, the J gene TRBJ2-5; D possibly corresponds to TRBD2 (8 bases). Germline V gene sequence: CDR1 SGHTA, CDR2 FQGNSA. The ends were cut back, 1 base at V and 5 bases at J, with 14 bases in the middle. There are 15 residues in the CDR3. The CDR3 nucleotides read TGTGCCAGCAGCTTAGGGACTAGCAGGGGGGAGACCCAGTACTTC. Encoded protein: CASSLGTSRGETQYF.

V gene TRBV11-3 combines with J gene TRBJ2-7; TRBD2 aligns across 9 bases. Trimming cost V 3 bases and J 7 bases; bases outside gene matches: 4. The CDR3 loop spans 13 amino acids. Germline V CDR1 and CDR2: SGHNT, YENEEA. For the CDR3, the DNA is TGTGCCAGCAGCTTTAGCACTAGCGGGGAGCAGTACTTC. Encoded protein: CASSFSTSGEQYF.

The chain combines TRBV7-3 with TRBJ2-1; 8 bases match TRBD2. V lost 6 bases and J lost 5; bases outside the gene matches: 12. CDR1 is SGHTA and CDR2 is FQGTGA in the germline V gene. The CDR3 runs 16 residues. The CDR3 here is CASSYYTGGLDNEQFF. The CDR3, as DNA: TGTGCCAGCAGTTACTATACGGGGGGGCTTGACAATGAGCAGTTCTTC.

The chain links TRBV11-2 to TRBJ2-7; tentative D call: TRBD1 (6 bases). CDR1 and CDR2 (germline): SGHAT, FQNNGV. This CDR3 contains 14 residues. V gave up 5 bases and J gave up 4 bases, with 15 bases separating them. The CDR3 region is CASSLSDRSYEQYF. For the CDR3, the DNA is TGTGCCAGCAGCCTATCGGACAGAAGTTACGAGCAGTACTTC.

CDR3 protein: CASSKGPPTDTQYF. Written as DNA, the CDR3 is TGCGCCAGCTCCAAGGGACCACCCACAGATACGCAGTATTTT. The rearrangement uses TRBV5-1 and TRBJ2-3, with D perhaps assigned TRBD1 or TRBD2 (5 bases each). The V gene's germline CDR1 is SGHRS and CDR2 YFSETQ. Trimming took 7 bases from V and 2 from J, leaving 14 bases between them. The CDR3 runs 14 residues.

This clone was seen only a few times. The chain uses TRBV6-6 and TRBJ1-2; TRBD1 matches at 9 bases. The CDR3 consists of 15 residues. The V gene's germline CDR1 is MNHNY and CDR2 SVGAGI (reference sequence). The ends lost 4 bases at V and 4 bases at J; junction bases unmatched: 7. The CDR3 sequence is CASSSGQGRLYGYTF. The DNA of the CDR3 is TGTGCCAGCAGTTCAGGACAGGGGCGACTCTATGGCTACACCTTC.

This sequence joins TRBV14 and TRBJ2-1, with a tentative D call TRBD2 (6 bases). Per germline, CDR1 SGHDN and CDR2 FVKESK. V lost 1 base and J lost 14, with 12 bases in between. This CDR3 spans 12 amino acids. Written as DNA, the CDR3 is TGTGCCAGCAGCCAAGGGTCCCGCGGGGAGTTCTTC. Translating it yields CASSQGSRGEFF.

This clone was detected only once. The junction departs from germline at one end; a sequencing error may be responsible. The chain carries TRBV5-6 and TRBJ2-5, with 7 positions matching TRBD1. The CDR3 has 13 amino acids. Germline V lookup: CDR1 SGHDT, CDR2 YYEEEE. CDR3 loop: CASSFGTEETQHF. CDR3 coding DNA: TGTGCCAGCAGCTTTGGGACAGAAGAGACCCAGCACTTC.

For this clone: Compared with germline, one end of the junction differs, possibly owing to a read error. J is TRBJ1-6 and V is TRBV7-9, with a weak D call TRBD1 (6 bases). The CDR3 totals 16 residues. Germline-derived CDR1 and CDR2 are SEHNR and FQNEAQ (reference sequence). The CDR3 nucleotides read TGTGCCAGCAACTTACTAGGGGGTCCCTATAATTCACCCCTCCACTTT. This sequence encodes CASNLLGGPYNSPLHF. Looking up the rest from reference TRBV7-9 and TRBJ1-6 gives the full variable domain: DTGVSQNPRHKITKRGQNVTFRCDPISEHNRLYWYRQTLGQGPEFLTYFQNEAQLEKSRLLSDRFSAERPKGSFSTLEIQRTEQGDSAMYLCASNLLGGPYNSPLHFGNGTRLTVT.

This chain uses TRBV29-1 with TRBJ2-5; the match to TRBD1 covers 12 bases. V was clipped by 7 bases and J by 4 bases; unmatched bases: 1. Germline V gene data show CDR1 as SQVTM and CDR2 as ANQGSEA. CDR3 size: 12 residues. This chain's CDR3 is CSGGQGAETQYF. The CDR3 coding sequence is TGCAGCGGGGGACAGGGGGCAGAGACCCAGTACTTC.

CDR3 DNA: TGTGCCAGCAGCTTTTCGAGGGGAAGGCAGGATGAGCAGTTCTTC. It is translated as CASSFSRGRQDEQFF. The rearrangement joins TRBV13 to TRBJ2-1; D possibly uses TRBD1 or TRBD2 (5 bases each). Germline assignment: CDR1 PRHDT and CDR2 FYEKMQ (reference sequence). V was cut by 3 bases and J by 8 bases, with 17 bases left in between. The CDR3 has 15 residues.